This T cell receptor beta chain stems from a study of T cell responses to AZD1222 COVID-19 vaccine. This clone has ten or more counts. What it binds is unknown. General observations from the study: Nearly half of spike-specific TCRs reportedly target variant regions that are unmutated in the B.1.351 and B.1.1.7 variants.

Generated by immunoSEQ multiplex PCR, the TCRdb table keeps only in-frame clones and is missing some. The sample consists of 100,000 or so clones, 70% to 90% of them appearing once. With 1 base clipped from V and 4 bases from J, the junction kept 7 bases outside the gene matches. The germline CDR1 and CDR2 sequences are LGHDT and YNNKEL (reference sequence). CDR3 length equals 16 residues. The gene calls are TRBV3-1 (or the pseudogene TRBV3-2) and TRBJ2-5, with TRBD2 identical over 9 bases. Sequencing was performed on peripheral blood, taken 28 days after the second AZD1222 dose. This clonotype was obtained from an adult who received the AZD1222 COVID-19 vaccine. CDR3 in amino acids: CASSQVWREGRETQYF. Written as DNA, the CDR3 is TGTGCCAGCAGCCAAGTATGGCGGGAGGGCCGAGAGACCCAGTACTTC.